This record covers a single TCR beta chain. Its matching antigen is unknown. Germline V gene lookup returns CDR1 MNHNS and CDR2 SASEGT. Trimming shortened V by 6 bases and J by 8 bases, and 16 bases separated the two germline ends. This CDR3 is 13 amino acids long. These data come from a study of blood T cells in healthy people across ages. Alongside a J-beta primer mix, a sample-barcoded 5' primer served in a second PCR lasting roughly 7 to 12 cycles. All cDNA molecules were each tagged by a template-switch adaptor with 12 random nucleotides. TCRdb recomputed calls from the 5' RACE reads with MiXCR, one row per CDR3 protein. The sample yields around 1.5 million distinct CDR3 sequences, roughly 32% seen once. Findings and caveats of the study: There was a strong correlation between TCR beta diversity and naive T cell percentage. Naive CD4+ cell counts and diversity both ran higher in long-lived than in aged donors.

V gene TRBV6-1 combines with J gene TRBJ1-2; a weak D match, TRBD1 (5 bases). Sample: blood. The sequence was collected from a woman aged 30 to 39 in good health. CDR3 protein: CASRMTDSMGYTF. In DNA form, the CDR3 reads TGTGCCAGCAGGATGACAGACAGTATGGGCTACACCTTC.